Included here is one TCR beta chain sequence, with context. This clonotype has ten or more counts. Its cognate antigen has yet to be identified. There are no base qualities to consult, and no much larger clone falls within one base. The library came from 5' RACE. The instrument was an Illumina HiSeq 2500. A second PCR of 7 to 11 cycles was run with a J-beta primer mix and a sample-barcoded 5' primer. A unique molecular identifier was introduced onto each TCR beta cDNA molecule by a template-switch 5' adaptor carrying 12 random nucleotides. Each sample yielded at least 3 million CDR3-containing paired-end reads. All of the RNA was converted into first-strand cDNA using the Mint cDNA synthesis kit, with a TRBC-specific oligonucleotide serving as the primer. After uracil-DNA glycosylase treatment, a first 18-cycle PCR used universal primers M1SS and BC2_uni_R on all cDNA. In the source study's methods: Normalization of each sample was performed by random selection of 1 million high-quality reads, each carrying a distinct molecular identifier. Reads sharing molecular identifiers were discarded rather than binned into consensus sequences. MiTCR, run with a Q25 quality threshold and the strictest error-elimination algorithm, handled CDR3 identification, clonotype clustering and error correction. A nonparametric unseen species model with Euler transformation was used to estimate lower-bound total TCR beta diversity. TCRdb reworked the public reads: Q25 trimming with fastp, MiXCR clone assembly, productive beta chains retained. Duplicate CDR3 protein sequences are folded into a single record with the most common DNA and genes. What appears here as the V and J calls and clone size reflects TCRdb's work, not the paper's. This sample lists 1.5 million to 2 million distinct CDR3 sequences; about 31% were detected once. The top ten clones comprise around 11% of the sample.

The junction shows trimming of 3 bases on V and 4 bases on J, and the gene matches do not reach 4 bases of it. Its CDR3 holds 14 amino acids, cysteine through phenylalanine. The kept DNA is CDR3 alone, 42 bases in frame from the first base. In the germline V gene (reference sequence), CDR1 corresponds to DFQATT and CDR2 to SNEGSKA. The data stem from a study of blood T cells in healthy people across ages (dated by TCRdb to between 2014 and 2017). About the full investigation: In model experiments, template switching captured roughly one uniquely barcoded TCR beta cDNA molecule for every two T cells. To track age-related changes in TCR beta repertoire diversity, the study relied on deep sequencing normalized with unique cDNA molecular identifiers. The study analyzed two additional independent replicas of 1 million unique cDNA reads from the same blood draw for two donors, one aged 18 to 30 and one aged 80 or older. To avoid experimental bias, donors of different ages were spread randomly across the sequencing lanes. The donors were divided into four age groups: young (average about 15 years), middle-aged (about 41), aged (around 59) and long-lived (more than 75).

General findings and caveats noted by the study authors: Compared with the aged group, the long-lived group had more naive CD4+ T cells, fewer expanded clones and increased TCR diversity, suggesting age selection. As age increased, observed TCR beta diversity per million T cells dropped in a roughly linear way, and a significant reduction was already evident by age roughly 40. The CMV infection status of donors was not known, potentially confounding age-related changes in expanded clonotypes. The percentage of naive T cells measured by flow cytometry correlated strongly with observed TCR beta diversity. Total diversity estimates from one million sequenced T cells were considered lower bounds and underestimates. Conclusive comparison of naive and antigen-experienced compartments was prevented by the profiling of bulk unsorted PBMCs.

Systemically healthy Caucasian individuals from Russia, about 38 in total and aged about 6 to 95 years, were included as donors. Around 10 milliliters of peripheral blood were collected from each donor into EDTA-treated Vacutainer tubes. Ficoll-Paque density-gradient centrifugation was used to isolate PBMCs, with at least 7 million obtained per sample. Total RNA was extracted from PBMCs with Trizol reagent, with at least 6 micrograms obtained per sample. The percentages of naive CD45RAhigh/CD27high T cells were determined by flow cytometry on a PBMC aliquot from every donor. This sequence was found in a woman younger than 45 in good health. Input material: blood. The chain couples TRBV20-1 to TRBJ2-3; TRBD2 lines up with 10 middle nucleotides. CDR3 reads: CSASASGGADTQYF. In nucleotides, the sequence is TGCAGTGCTAGCGCTAGCGGGGGAGCAGATACGCAGTATTTT.